This T cell receptor (beta chain) was recorded in a study of early T cells in non-severe SARS-CoV-2 infection. Study observations and caveats: Anti-spike CD8 responses were favored by VDJdb matching, which missed private and CD4 specificities.

Unique molecular identifiers tagged individual cDNA molecules. TCRdb reprocessed the 5' RACE reads via MiXCR and lists one record per CDR3 protein. The sample has tens of thousands of distinct CDR3 sequences, 9% to 15% seen once. Germline CDR1 reads MDHEN; CDR2 reads SYDVKM. There are 11 residues in the CDR3. Trimming pared 10 bases from V and 6 bases from J, leaving 10 bases between. A remark on this clonotype: The antigen remains unidentified.

The V and J genes are TRBV28 and TRBJ2-1; D not resolved. This receptor was taken from an adult who was a healthcare worker with PCR-confirmed SARS-CoV-2 infection or an uninfected control (not recorded which). The material sequenced was whole blood. In nucleotides, the CDR3 is TGTGCCACCGAGATTGCCAATGAGCAGTTCTTC. Translation gives CATEIANEQFF.